This T cell receptor beta chain was identified in a study of cytomegalovirus exposure and HLA in healthy donors. Study-wide context: Genotyping showed roughly 86% of 300 to 450 donors falling in the Caucasian-associated ancestry cluster.

Primers included in the PCR were 60 Vbeta and 13 Jbeta primers. Clones were read by immunoSEQ multiplex PCR, and TCRdb kept only the in-frame ones, dropping some. This repertoire comprises 100,000 to 150,000 clones; its ten largest clones make up about 0.93%. Study-level findings and limits: Excluded were some V segments that proved indistinguishable, including TRBV6-2 and TRBV6-3. Across all donors, roughly uniform sequencing depth was an assumption of the presence/absence analyses. The authors enumerated 150 to 200 TCR beta chains as linked to cytomegalovirus.

Comment on this clone: Its antigen remains unidentified.

Germline V lookup: CDR1 SGHKS, CDR2 YYEKEE (reference sequence). This CDR3 spans 19 amino acids. Losses at the gene ends were 4 bases for V and 0 bases for J; bases not matched to a gene: 17. Source material: PBMCs. The sequence came from a young man in good health and CMV-seronegative. V and J are TRBV5-5 and TRBJ1-2, with 8 nucleotides matching TRBD1. The chain's CDR3 is CASSPPYLRDRLTNYGYTF. The CDR3 DNA reads TGTGCCAGCAGCCCACCATATCTCCGGGACAGGCTTACTAACTATGGCTACACCTTC.